One sample yielded the 15 T cell receptor beta chains listed below, sequenced in a study of a mutant IDH1 vaccine in newly diagnosed glioma. Time point indicated: baseline, week 1 (first vaccination visit). Treatment in this sample: pre-vaccination baseline after standard-of-care therapy. Method: immunoSEQ multiplex PCR; TCRdb's copy keeps in-frame clones and lacks some. The sample lists 60,000 to 75,000 clones; less than 85% were seen once. The input for sequencing was PBMCs, taken from a glioma patient treated with radiotherapy, temozolomide or both. These receptors came from a man aged 45 to 65 with glioma.

This clone appeared many times. The genes are TRBV27 and TRBJ2-2, with 7 bases fitting TRBD1. The CDR3 is 13 amino acids. Trimming cost V 4 bases and J 7 bases; bases outside gene matches: 3. Per germline, CDR1 MNHEY and CDR2 SMNVEV (reference sequence). CDR3 coding DNA: TGTGCCAGCAGTTGGGGGACAGTCGGGGAGCTGTTTTTT. This translates into CASSWGTVGELFF.

The genes are TRBV7-2 and TRBJ2-7, with TRBD1 as a possible D gene (6 bases). The CDR3 consists of 16 residues. Germline assignment: CDR1 SGHTA and CDR2 FQGNSA. The ends were cut back, 1 base at V and 0 bases at J, with 13 bases in the middle. The CDR3 reads CASSLVGQLSSYEQYF. CDR3 bases: TGTGCCAGCAGCTTAGTTGGACAGTTGAGCTCCTACGAGCAGTACTTC.

This clone showed up just a few times. V usage is TRBV28 and J usage is TRBJ2-3; the D call may be TRBD1 or TRBD2 (7 bases each). V was cut by 2 bases and J by 4 bases, with 16 bases left in between. This CDR3 is 16 amino acids long. CDR1 and CDR2 from the germline V gene are MDHEN and SYDVKM. CDR3 nucleotides: TGTGCCAGCAGTTTACCCCCAGGGGGGGCGGCAGATACGCAGTATTTT. Translating gives CASSLPPGGAADTQYF.

This clone was seen ten or more times. Germline is not matched at one junction end, which may reflect a read error. The chain recombines TRBV27 with TRBJ1-1; 8 nucleotides match TRBD1. Germline CDR1 MNHEY, CDR2 SMNVEV (reference sequence). The CDR3 spans 14 residues. CDR3 protein: CASTLQGGDGEAFF. Written as DNA, the CDR3 is TGTGCCAGCACTTTACAGGGGGGAGACGGTGAAGCTTTCTTT.

The chain has TRBV6-5 and TRBJ1-4, with a weak D call TRBD1 (5 bases). The V gene lost 6 bases and the J gene lost 7 bases, with 15 bases spanning the gap. This CDR3 comprises 14 residues. Germline lookup yields CDR1 MNHEY and CDR2 SVGAGI. The CDR3 loop is CASRRGQASEKLFF. CDR3 bases: TGTGCCAGCAGGCGGGGCCAAGCTAGTGAAAAACTGTTTTTT.

The J gene is TRBJ1-4, the V gene TRBV5-4, with a possible D match to TRBD1 (5 bases). Per the germline V gene, CDR1 is SGHNT and CDR2 is YYREEE (reference sequence). The CDR3 totals 14 residues. V dropped 3 bases and J dropped 3 bases, with 9 bases sitting between them. CDR3 sequence reads: CASSSRGPNEKLFF. The DNA for the CDR3 is TGTGCCAGCAGCTCGAGGGGACCTAATGAAAAACTGTTTTTT.

J is TRBJ1-1 and V is TRBV9, with 9 nucleotides matching TRBD1. CDR3 size: 15 residues. With 4 bases clipped from V and 6 bases from J, the junction kept 10 bases outside the gene matches. Per the germline V gene, CDR1 is SGDLS and CDR2 is YYNGEE. The CDR3 is CASSPPQGARSEAFF. The CDR3 DNA reads TGTGCCAGCAGCCCTCCACAGGGGGCGAGGTCTGAAGCTTTCTTT.

This chain joins TRBV30 and TRBJ2-5; tentatively, D is TRBD2 (6 bases). CDR3 length equals 14 residues. Germline CDR1 is GTSNPN and CDR2 is SVGIG (reference sequence). Trimming removed 1 base from V and 4 bases from J, with 13 bases in between. The CDR3 nucleotides are TGTGCCTGGAGTGGGCTTGGGGGGAGAGAGACCCAGTACTTC. Translated: CAWSGLGGRETQYF. The entire variable domain, with the rest obtained from reference TRBV30 and TRBJ2-5, is as follows: SQTIHQWPATLVQPVGSPLSLECTVEGTSNPNLYWYRQAAGRGLQLLFYSVGIGQISSEVPQNLSASRPQDRQFILSSKKLLLSDSGFYLCAWSGLGGRETQYFGPGTRLLVL.

This chain joins TRBV7-2 and TRBJ2-1; no reliable D call. The CDR3 is 14 residues long. V was pared by 5 bases and J by 0 bases, with 8 bases between. Germline-derived CDR1 and CDR2 are SGHTA and FQGNSA. The CDR3 nucleotides are TGTGCCAGCAGCGCCTACAGCTCCTACAATGAGCAGTTCTTC. Protein product: CASSAYSSYNEQFF.

The chain has TRBV7-8 and TRBJ2-6; 11 nucleotides agree with TRBD2. After removal of 8 bases from V and 9 bases from J, the junction contained 9 bases not matched to a gene. Germline CDR1 reads SGHVS; CDR2 reads FQNEAQ. The CDR3 is 15 residues long. The CDR3 sequence: CASGLLAGVDNVLTF. The DNA for the CDR3 is TGTGCCAGCGGACTACTAGCGGGGGTCGACAACGTCCTGACTTTC. Full variable domain (missing parts from reference TRBV7-8 and TRBJ2-6): GAGVSQSPRYKVAKRGQDVALRCDPISGHVSLFWYQQALGQGPEFLTYFQNEAQLDKSGLPSDRFFAERPEGSVSTLKIQRTQQEDSAVYLCASGLLAGVDNVLTFGAGSRLTVL.

The rearrangement joins TRBV2 to TRBJ1-5, with 9 bases fitting TRBD1. The CDR3 consists of 17 residues. The germline V gene encodes CDR1 SNHLY and CDR2 FYNNEI. Trimming took 7 bases from V and 6 from J; bases not matched to a gene: 16. Written as DNA, the CDR3 is TGTGCCAGCACCCCGAGGTGGGGACAGGGTATGACTCAGCCCCAGCATTTT. It is translated as CASTPRWGQGMTQPQHF. Filled out from reference TRBV2 and TRBJ1-5, the complete variable domain reads EPEVTQTPSHQVTQMGQEVILRCVPISNHLYFYWYRQILGQKVEFLVSFYNNEISEKSEIFDDQFSVERPDGSNFTLKIRSTKLEDSAMYFCASTPRWGQGMTQPQHFGDGTRLSIL.

The chain links TRBV6-6 to TRBJ2-3; D remains unclear. Germline V gene sequence: CDR1 MNHNY, CDR2 SVGAGI (reference sequence). This CDR3 is 13 amino acids long. V was clipped by 6 bases and J by 7 bases, with 14 bases between them. CDR3 nucleotides: TGTGCCAGCAGGGTACCGGGTGACTATACGCAGTATTTT. Amino acid sequence: CASRVPGDYTQYF.

J is TRBJ1-2 and V is TRBV15, with D possibly TRBD1 on 6 matching bases. The V gene lost 5 bases and the J gene lost 6 bases, with 16 bases spanning the gap. The length of the CDR3 is 14 residues. Germline-derived CDR1 and CDR2 are LNHNV and YYDKDF (reference sequence). CDR3 DNA: TGTGCCACCAGCGTACAGGGCCGCTTTGATGGCTACACCTTC. Translating it yields CATSVQGRFDGYTF.

This clone was observed many times. The chain employs TRBV2 and TRBJ1-1; D remains ambiguous. Germline V gene sequence: CDR1 SNHLY, CDR2 FYNNEI. Trimming removed 5 bases at V and 1 base at J, with 11 bases between. The CDR3 length is 14 residues. The chain's CDR3 is CASSSTDRNTEAFF. The CDR3 coding sequence is TGTGCCAGCAGTTCCACCGATCGGAACACTGAAGCTTTCTTT.

The chain links TRBV7-9 to TRBJ1-3; 9 nucleotides match TRBD1. With V trimmed by 5 bases and J by 0 bases, 11 bases remained unmatched. From germline, CDR1 is SEHNR and CDR2 FQNEAQ (reference sequence). The CDR3 covers 18 residues. The CDR3: CASSVRDRELFSGNTIYF. CDR3 sequence (DNA): TGTGCCAGCAGCGTCCGGGACAGGGAACTGTTCTCTGGAAACACCATATATTTT.